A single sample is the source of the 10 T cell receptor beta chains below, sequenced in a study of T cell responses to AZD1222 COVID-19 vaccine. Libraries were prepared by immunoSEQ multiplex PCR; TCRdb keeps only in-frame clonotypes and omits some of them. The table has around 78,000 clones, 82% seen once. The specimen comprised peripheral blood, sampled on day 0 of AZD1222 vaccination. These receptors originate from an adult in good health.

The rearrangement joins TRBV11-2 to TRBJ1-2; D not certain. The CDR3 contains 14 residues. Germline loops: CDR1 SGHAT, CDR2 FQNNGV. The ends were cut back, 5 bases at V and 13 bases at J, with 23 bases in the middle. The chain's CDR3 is CASSLPMVPVRLTF. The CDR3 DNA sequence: TGTGCCAGCAGCCTCCCAATGGTGCCAGTCCGCCTCACCTTC.

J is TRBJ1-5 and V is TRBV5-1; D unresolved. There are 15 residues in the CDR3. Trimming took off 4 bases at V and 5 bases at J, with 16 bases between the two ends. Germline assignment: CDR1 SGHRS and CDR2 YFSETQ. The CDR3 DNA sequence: TGCGCCAGCAGCCCCTGGGCGGGGTCGGATCAGCCCCAGCATTTT. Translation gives CASSPWAGSDQPQHF.

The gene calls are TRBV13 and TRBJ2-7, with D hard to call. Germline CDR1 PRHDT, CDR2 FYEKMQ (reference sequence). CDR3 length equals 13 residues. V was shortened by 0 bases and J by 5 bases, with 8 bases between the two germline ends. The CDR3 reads CASSLGGQDEQYF. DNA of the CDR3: TGTGCCAGCAGCTTAGGGGGTCAGGACGAGCAGTACTTC.

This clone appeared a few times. The CDR3 coding sequence is TGTGCCAGCAGCTCAGCGGGAGATACGCAGTATTTT. Translated: CASSSAGDTQYF. The chain is built from TRBV11-2 and TRBJ2-3; maybe TRBD2 (6 bases). The germline CDR1 and CDR2 sequences are SGHAT and FQNNGV. The CDR3 runs to 12 residues. Trimming shortened V by 4 bases and J by 5 bases, and 7 bases separated the two germline ends.

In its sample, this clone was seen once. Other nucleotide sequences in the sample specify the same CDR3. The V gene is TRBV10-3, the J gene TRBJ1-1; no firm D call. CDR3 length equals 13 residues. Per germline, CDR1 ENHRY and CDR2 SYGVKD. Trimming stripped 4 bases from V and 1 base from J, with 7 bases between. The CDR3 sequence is CAISGQENTEAFF. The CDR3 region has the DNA TGTGCCATCAGTGGGCAGGAGAACACTGAAGCTTTCTTT.

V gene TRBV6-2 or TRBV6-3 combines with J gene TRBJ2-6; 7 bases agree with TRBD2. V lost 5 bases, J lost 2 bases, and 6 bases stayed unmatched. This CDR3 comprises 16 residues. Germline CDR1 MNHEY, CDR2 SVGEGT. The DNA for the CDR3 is TGTGCCAGCAGTCCCACGGGGAGGGCTGGGGCCAACGTCCTGACTTTC. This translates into CASSPTGRAGANVLTF.

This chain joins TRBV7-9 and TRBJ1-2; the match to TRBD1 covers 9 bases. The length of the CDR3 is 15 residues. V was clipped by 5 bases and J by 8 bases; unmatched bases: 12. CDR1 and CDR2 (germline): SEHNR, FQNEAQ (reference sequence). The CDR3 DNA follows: TGTGCCAGCAGCCCGGGACAGGGTGGTATAGAAGGCTACACCTTC. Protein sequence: CASSPGQGGIEGYTF.

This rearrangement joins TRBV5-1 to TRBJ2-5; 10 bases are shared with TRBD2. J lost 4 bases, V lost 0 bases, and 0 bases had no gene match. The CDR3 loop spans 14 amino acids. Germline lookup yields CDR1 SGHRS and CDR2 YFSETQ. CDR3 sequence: CASSLGLAGETQYF. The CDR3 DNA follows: TGCGCCAGCAGCTTGGGACTAGCGGGAGAGACCCAGTACTTC.

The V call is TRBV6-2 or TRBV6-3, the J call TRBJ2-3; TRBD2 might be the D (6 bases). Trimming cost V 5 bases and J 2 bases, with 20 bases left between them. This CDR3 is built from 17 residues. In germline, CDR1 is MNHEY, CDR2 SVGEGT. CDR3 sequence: CASSLRDSGPPTDTQYF. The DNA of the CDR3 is TGTGCCAGCAGTCTCCGGGACTCCGGCCCTCCCACAGATACGCAGTATTTT.

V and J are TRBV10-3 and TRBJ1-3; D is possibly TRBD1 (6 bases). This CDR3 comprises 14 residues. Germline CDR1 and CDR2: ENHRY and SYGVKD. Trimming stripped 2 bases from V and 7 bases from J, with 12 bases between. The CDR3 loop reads CAISEAGARNTIYF. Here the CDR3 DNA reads TGTGCCATCAGTGAGGCGGGGGCACGGAACACCATATATTTT.